The T cell receptor (beta chain) under discussion was sequenced for a study of T cell changes during pregnancy in multiple sclerosis. Unmatched junction bases numbered 12, after V lost 0 bases and J lost 5 bases. The CDR3 sequence is 18 residues long. Germline V gene lookup returns CDR1 SGHRS and CDR2 YFSETQ. Sequenced by immunoSEQ multiplex PCR; TCRdb stores in-frame clones only, minus some. The sample consists of about 87,000 clones, about 94% of them appearing once. The source of this sequence is a female donor in good health, enrolled as a control in a pregnancy study. The chain employs TRBV5-1 and TRBJ2-1; 9 nucleotides line up with TRBD2. Sequencing used peripheral blood, obtained in the third trimester of pregnancy. CDR3 DNA: TGCGCCAGCAGCTTGGCCGGGGGCGCGGGAGGGCACAACAATGAGCAGTTCTTC. Protein: CASSLAGGAGGHNNEQFF.